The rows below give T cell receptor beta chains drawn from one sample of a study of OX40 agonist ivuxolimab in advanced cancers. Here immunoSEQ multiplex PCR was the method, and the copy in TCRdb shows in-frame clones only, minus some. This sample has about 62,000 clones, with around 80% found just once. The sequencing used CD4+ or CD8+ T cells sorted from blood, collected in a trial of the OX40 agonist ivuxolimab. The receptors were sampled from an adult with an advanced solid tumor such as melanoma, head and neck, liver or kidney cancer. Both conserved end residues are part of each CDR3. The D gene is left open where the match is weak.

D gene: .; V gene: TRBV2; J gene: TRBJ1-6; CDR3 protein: CASRGWNSPLHF
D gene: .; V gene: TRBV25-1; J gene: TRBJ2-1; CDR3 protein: CASSVPGREQFF
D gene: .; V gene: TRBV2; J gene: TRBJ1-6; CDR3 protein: CASSSYNSPLHF
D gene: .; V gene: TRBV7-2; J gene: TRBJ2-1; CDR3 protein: CASSLARYRFF
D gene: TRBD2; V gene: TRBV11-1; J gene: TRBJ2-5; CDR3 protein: CASSFDGGAEETQYF
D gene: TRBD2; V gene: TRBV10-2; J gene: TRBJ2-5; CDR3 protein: CASSEIKTSGSVKTQYF
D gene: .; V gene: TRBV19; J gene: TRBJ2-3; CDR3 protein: CASSEENTQYF
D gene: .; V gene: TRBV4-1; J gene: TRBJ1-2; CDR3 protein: CASSQETGRGYTF
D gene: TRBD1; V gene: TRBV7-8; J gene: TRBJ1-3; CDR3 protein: CASSLIRDRLPGNTIYF
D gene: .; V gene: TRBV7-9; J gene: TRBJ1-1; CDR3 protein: CASSLGVRGSNTEAFF
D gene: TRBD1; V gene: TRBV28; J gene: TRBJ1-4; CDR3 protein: CASSLLPRTGSEKLFF
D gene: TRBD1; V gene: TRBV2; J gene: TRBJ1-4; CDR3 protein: CASSDNRGQGAEKLFF
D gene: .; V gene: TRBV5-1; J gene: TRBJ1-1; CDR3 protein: CASRGRLNTEAFF
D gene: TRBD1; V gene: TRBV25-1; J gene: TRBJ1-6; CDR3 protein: CASSYHRGLNSPLHF
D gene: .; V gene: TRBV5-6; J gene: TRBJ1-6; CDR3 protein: CASSWGRGGSSYNSPLHF
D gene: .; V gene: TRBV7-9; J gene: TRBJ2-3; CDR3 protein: CASSPGLSGSRTDTQYF
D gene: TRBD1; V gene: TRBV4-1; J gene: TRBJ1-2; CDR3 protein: CASSQDRSGQGNYGYTF
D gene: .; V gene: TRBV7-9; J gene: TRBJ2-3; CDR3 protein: CASSLSVTDTQYF
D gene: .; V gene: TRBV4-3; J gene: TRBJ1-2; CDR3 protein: CASSQAGTVNYGYTF
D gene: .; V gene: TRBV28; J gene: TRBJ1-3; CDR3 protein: CASSLGGWGNTIYF
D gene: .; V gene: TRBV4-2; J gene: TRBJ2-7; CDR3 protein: CASSQMGSSYEQYF
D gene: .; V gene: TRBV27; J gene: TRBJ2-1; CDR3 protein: CASSFLLRGNEQFF
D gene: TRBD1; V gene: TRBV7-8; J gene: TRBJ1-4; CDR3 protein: CASSAQGARGEKLFF
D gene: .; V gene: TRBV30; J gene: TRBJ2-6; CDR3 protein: CAWGDRSGANVLTF
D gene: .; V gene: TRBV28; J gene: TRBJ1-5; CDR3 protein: CASSILDRNQPQHF
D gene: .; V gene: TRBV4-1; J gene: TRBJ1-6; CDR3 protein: CASSQGELSPLHF
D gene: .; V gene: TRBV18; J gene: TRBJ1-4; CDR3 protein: CASSPTKTKLFF
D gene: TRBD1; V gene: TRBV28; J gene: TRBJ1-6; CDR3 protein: CASRTDRGNSPLHF
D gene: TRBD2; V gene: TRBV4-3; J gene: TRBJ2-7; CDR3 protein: CASSPDSGRVSWEQYF
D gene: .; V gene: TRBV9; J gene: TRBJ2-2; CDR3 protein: CASSVVGHTGELFF
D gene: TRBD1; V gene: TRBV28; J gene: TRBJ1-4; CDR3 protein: CASSRADRGRDEKLFF
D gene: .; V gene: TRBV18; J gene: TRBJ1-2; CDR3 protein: CASSRSPDDANYGYTF
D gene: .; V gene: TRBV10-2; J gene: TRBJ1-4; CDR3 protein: CASGDTIKLFF
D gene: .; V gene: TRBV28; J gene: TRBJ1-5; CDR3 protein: CASSSGATGNQPQHF
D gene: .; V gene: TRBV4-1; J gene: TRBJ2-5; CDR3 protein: CASSSQGQQYF
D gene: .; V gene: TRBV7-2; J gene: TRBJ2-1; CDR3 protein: CASSSTGTPYNEQFF
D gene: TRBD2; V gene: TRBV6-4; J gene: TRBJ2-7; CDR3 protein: CASSPIAGVGEQYF
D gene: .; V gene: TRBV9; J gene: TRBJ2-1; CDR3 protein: CASSVGGLMNEQFF
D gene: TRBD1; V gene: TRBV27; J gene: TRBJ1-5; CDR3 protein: CASSSTDRVGVANQPQHF
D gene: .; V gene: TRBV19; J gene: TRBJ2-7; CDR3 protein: CASRMQFQGGYEQYF
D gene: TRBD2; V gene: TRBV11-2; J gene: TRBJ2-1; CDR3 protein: CASTGGLAGGTYNEQFF
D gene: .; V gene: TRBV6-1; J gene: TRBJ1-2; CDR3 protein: CASSELGGPPGGYTF
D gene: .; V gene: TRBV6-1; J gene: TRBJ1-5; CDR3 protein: CASSERAQPQHF
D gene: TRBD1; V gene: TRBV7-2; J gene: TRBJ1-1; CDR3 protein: CASRLQGAKGTEAFF
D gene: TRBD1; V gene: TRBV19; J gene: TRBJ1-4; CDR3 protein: CASSGGQTGEKLFF
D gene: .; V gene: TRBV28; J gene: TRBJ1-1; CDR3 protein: CASSRPQGSGTEAFF
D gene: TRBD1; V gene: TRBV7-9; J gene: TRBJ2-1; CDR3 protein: CASSFTGTGEYNEQFF
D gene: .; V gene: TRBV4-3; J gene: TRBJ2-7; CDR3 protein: CASSDPQGAYEQYF
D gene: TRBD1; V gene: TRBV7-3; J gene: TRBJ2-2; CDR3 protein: CASSWGQENTGELFF
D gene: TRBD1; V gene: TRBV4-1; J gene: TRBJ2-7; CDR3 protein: CASSQEGQGIYEQYF
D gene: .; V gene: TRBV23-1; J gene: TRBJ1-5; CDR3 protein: CASSQMHF
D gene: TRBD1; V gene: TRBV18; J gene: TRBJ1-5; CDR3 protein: CASSAGTGVREPQHF
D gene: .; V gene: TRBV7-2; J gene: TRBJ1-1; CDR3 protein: CASSSDSLNTEAFF
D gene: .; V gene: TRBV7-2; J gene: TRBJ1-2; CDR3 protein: CASSLSVAGPSYGYTF
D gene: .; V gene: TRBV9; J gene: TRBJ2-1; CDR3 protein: CASSVAPLYNSEQFF
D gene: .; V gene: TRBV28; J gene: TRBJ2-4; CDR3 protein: CASSPWEIAKNIQYF
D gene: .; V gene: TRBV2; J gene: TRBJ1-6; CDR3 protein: CASFDGGLGGNSPLHF
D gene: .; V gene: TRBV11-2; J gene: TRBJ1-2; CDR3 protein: CASSLFIADGYTF
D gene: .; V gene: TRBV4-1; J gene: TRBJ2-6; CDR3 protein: CASSRGFRTGPGSGANVLTF